The 5 T cell receptor beta chains reported below all come from one sample, sequenced in a study of T cells after yellow fever vaccination (dated by TCRdb to the late 2010s). The method was 5' RACE. The data were produced on an Illumina HiSeq 2500. The public reads were run again by TCRdb, first through fastp at Q25 and then through MiXCR, and only productive beta chains were kept. Every distinct CDR3 protein forms one entry, paired with its most common genes and DNA. The sample has about 400,000 distinct CDR3 sequences on record, around 6.4% of them singletons. The ten largest clones represent about 15% of the sample. The treatment or condition label here, explained by the study, means: live attenuated yellow fever vaccine strain. Sample: PBMCs, taken 5 days after the yellow fever booster vaccination. These receptors came from a man younger than 40 who received the YFV17D yellow fever vaccine.

The rearrangement uses TRBV5-6 and TRBJ1-4; tentatively, D is TRBD1 (6 bases). CDR3 size: 14 residues. The V end lost 4 bases, the J end lost 7 bases, and 14 bases lay between the germline ends. Germline V gives CDR1 SGHDT, CDR2 YYEEEE. The CDR3 DNA sequence: TGTGCCAGCAGCCCCTGGACAGCACCTGAAAAACTGTTTTTT. Translating it yields CASSPWTAPEKLFF.

The chain couples TRBV2 to TRBJ2-7; TRBD1 is a possible D gene (6 bases). Trimming took off 8 bases at V and 3 bases at J, with 17 bases between the two ends. Germline V gene lookup returns CDR1 SNHLY and CDR2 FYNNEI. This CDR3 has 14 residues. The CDR3 reads CASVASDSVYEQYF. CDR3 DNA: TGTGCCAGCGTGGCCTCGGACAGCGTCTACGAGCAGTACTTC.

This clonotype was seen repeatedly, ten times or more. The chain has TRBV2 and TRBJ2-1; 7 positions match TRBD2. The germline V gene has CDR1 SNHLY and CDR2 FYNNEI. The CDR3 has 16 residues. V dropped 4 bases and J dropped 10; count of bases not matched to a gene: 16. The DNA of the CDR3 is TGTGCCAGCAGTGTTCATGAGGGACTACCACCCGGGGAGCAGTTCTTC. Amino acids: CASSVHEGLPPGEQFF.

V gene TRBV20-1 combines with J gene TRBJ2-5, with D possibly TRBD2 on 6 matching bases. Germline V gene data show CDR1 as DFQATT and CDR2 as SNEGSKA (reference sequence). The ends were cut back, 6 bases at V and 5 bases at J, with 19 bases in the middle. The CDR3 runs to 14 residues. The CDR3 DNA follows: TGCAGTGCCCCTCGGAGGGCGGGTGGGGAGACCCAGTACTTC. Its translation is CSAPRRAGGETQYF.

This clonotype showed up many times. The genes are TRBV20-1 and TRBJ2-7, with D tentatively TRBD1 (6 bases). Germline V gives CDR1 DFQATT, CDR2 SNEGSKA (reference sequence). V dropped 5 bases and J dropped 7 bases, with 18 bases sitting between them. The CDR3 extends over 13 amino acids. The DNA of the CDR3 is TGCAGTGCTTACCGGGACACCGATCTGGAGCAGTACTTC. Residues: CSAYRDTDLEQYF.